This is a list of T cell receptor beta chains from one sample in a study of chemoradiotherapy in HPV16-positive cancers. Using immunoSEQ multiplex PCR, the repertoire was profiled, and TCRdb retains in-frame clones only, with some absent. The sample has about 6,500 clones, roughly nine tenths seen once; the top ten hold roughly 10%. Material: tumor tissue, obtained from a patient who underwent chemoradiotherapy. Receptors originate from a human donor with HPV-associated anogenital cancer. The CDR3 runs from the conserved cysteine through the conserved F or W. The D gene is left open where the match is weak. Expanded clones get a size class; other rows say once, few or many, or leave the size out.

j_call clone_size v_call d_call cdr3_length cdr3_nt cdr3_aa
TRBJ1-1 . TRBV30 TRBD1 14 TGTGCCGGGACGGACAGGACTATGAACACTGAAGCTTTCTTT CAGTDRTMNTEAFF
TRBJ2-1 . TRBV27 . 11 TGTGCCAGCGGATCAGTCAATGAGCAGTTCTTC CASGSVNEQFF
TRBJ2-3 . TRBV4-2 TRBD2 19 TGTGCCAGCAGCCGCACAACTAGCGGGAGGGCCGGTCAGACAGATACGCAGTATTTT CASSRTTSGRAGQTDTQYF
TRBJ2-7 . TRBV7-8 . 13 TGTGCCAGCAGTGGTGACACGATGTACGAGCAGTACTTC CASSGDTMYEQYF
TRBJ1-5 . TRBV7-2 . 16 TGTGCCAGCAGCTTGGGGCAGATAGGTATGGCTCAGCCCCAGCATTTT CASSLGQIGMAQPQHF
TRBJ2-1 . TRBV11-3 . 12 TGTGCCAGCACCCGGTTGGGGGGAGAGCAGTTCTTC CASTRLGGEQFF
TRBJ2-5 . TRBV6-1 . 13 TGTGCCAGCAGTGAAACCTACGGGGAGACCCAGTACTTC CASSETYGETQYF
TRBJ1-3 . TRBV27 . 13 TGTGCCAGCAGCCTTGTTGAGGGAAACACCATATATTTT CASSLVEGNTIYF
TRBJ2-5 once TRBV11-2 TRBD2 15 TGTGCCAGCAGCTGGACTAGCGGGAGGGGGGAGACCCAGTACTTC CASSWTSGRGETQYF
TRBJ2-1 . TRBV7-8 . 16 TGTGCCAGCAGCTTAGTAGCGTCGTTCTGGGGCAATGAGCAGTTCTTC CASSLVASFWGNEQFF
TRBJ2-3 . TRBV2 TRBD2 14 TGTGCCAGCAGTGAAGGGACTAGTGCGGATACGCAGTATTTT CASSEGTSADTQYF
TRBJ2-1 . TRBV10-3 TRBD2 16 TGTGCCATCAGTGAATTCACTAGCGGGAGAAGGAATGAGCAGTTCTTC CAISEFTSGRRNEQFF
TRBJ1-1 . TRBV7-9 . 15 TGTGCCAGCAGCCCGTCCGTAGGGGTGTTCACTGAAGCTTTCTTT CASSPSVGVFTEAFF
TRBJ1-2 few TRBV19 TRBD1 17 TGTGCCAGTAGTATAAGGCCCCCGGGACAGGGGGCCGGGGGCTACACCTTC CASSIRPPGQGAGGYTF
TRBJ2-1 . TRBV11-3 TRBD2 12 TGTGCCAGCAGCTTAGTCGGGACTAAGCAGTTCTTC CASSLVGTKQFF
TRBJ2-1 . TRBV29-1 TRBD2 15 TGCAGCGTTGGGGGACTATTGAGCTCCTACAATGAGCAGTTCTTC CSVGGLLSSYNEQFF
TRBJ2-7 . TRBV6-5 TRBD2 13 TGTGCCACTCGGGGACTAGCGGCATACGAGCAGTACTTC CATRGLAAYEQYF
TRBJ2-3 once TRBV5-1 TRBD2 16 TGCGCCAGCAGCAACCCTGAGCGGGAGTTCGCAGATACGCAGTATTTT CASSNPEREFADTQYF
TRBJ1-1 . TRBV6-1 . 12 TGTGCCAGCAGTCTCTTGGATCCTGAAGCTTTCTTT CASSLLDPEAFF
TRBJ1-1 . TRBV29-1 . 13 TGCAGCGCTGACAGGTCTACGGGGACTGAAGCTTTCTTT CSADRSTGTEAFF
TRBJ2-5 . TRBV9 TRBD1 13 TGTGCCAGCAGCGTAAGGACAGGGGAGACCCAGTACTTC CASSVRTGETQYF
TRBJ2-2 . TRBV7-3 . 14 TGTGCCAGCAGCCCCGGCCTGAGGACCGGGGAGCTGTTTTTT CASSPGLRTGELFF
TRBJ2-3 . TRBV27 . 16 TGTGCCAGCAGTTTATCTCTGGACTACCCGACAGATACGCAGTATTTT CASSLSLDYPTDTQYF
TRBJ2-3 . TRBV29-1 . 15 TGCAGCGTCTTGGTACAGGGAAGGAGGACAGATACGCAGTATTTT CSVLVQGRRTDTQYF
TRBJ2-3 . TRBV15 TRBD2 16 TGTGCCACCAGCAGAGATCTGACTAGCGGGAGAGGTACGCAGTATTTT CATSRDLTSGRGTQYF
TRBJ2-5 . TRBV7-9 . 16 TGTGCCAGCACCCCCGGCGTCGGGAGAATCGGAGAGACCCAGTACTTC CASTPGVGRIGETQYF
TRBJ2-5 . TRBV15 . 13 TGTGCCACCAGCGACAGAGGGCAAGAGACCCAGTACTTC CATSDRGQETQYF
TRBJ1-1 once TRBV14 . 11 TGTGCCAGCAGCCGTGCTAGTGAAGCTTTCTTT CASSRASEAFF
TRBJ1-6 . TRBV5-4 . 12 TGTGCCAGCAGCGGGGACGGCGGGGACCGCCACTTT CASSGDGGDRHF
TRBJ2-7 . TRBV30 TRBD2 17 TGTGCCTGGAGTCCACAGTGGGAAGCGGGGGCGAGGTACGAGCAGTACTTC CAWSPQWEAGARYEQYF
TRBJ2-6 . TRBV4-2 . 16 TGTGCCAGCAGCACAGTATTATCCTCTGGGGCCAACGTCCTGACTTTC CASSTVLSSGANVLTF
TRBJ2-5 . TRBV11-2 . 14 TGTGCCAGCAGCTTGTCACCTCCTACTAGGCCCCAGTACTTC CASSLSPPTRPQYF
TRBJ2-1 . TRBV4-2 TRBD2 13 TGTGCCAGCAGCCAAGAAGCGGGAGGAGAGCAGTTCTTC CASSQEAGGEQFF
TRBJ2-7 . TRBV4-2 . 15 TGTGCCAGCAGCCAACCCGCGGTAGCCGGCCACGAGCAGTACTTC CASSQPAVAGHEQYF
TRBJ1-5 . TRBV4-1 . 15 TGCGCCAGCAGCCAAGATTGGTATAGCAATCAGCCCCAGCATTTT CASSQDWYSNQPQHF
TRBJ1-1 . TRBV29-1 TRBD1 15 TGCAGCGTTCCTGGGACAGGGAGGAGGTACACTGAAGCTTTCTTT CSVPGTGRRYTEAFF
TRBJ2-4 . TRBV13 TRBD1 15 TGTGCCAGCAGCCCGGGGGGACAGGGGAAAAACATTCAGTACTTC CASSPGGQGKNIQYF
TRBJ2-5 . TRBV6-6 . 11 TGTGCCAGCAGCGCCAAAGAGACCCAGTACTTC CASSAKETQYF
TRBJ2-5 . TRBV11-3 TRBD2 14 TGTGCCAGCAGCTACCGGACTAGCGGGGATACCCAGTACTTC CASSYRTSGDTQYF
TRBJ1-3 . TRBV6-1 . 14 TGTGCCAGCAGGGAGACAGCAAACGGAAACACCATATATTTT CASRETANGNTIYF
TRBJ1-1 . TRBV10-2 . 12 TGCGCCAGCAGTGCAGAGGGAAATGAAGCTTTCTTT CASSAEGNEAFF
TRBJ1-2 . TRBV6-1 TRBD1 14 TGTGCCAGCGCGACAGGGGGCGCGGACTATGGCTACACCTTC CASATGGADYGYTF
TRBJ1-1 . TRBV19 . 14 TGTGCCAGTAGAGCGAGGGGGTACGGCACTGAAGCTTTCTTT CASRARGYGTEAFF
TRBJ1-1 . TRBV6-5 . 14 TGTGCCAGCCACAGAAGACAGATCAACACTGAAGCTTTCTTT CASHRRQINTEAFF
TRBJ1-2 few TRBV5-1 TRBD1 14 TGCGCCAGCAGCTTCGGGACAGGCTCTACGGGCTACACCTTC CASSFGTGSTGYTF
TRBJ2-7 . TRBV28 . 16 TGTGCCAGCAGTTTCCAAGCGGCCCCAAGGGCCTACGAGCAGTACTTC CASSFQAAPRAYEQYF
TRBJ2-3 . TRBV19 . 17 TGTGCCAGTAGTATTAGTTTAGGGAGGACTAGCACAGATACGCAGTATTTT CASSISLGRTSTDTQYF
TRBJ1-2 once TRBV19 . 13 TGTGCCAGTGGTCCTCGGCGCAACTATGGCTACACCTTC CASGPRRNYGYTF
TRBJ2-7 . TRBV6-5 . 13 TGTGCCAGCACTCCCCCAGGGGTTTACGAGCAGTACTTC CASTPPGVYEQYF
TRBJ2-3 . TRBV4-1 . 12 TGCGCCAGCAGCCAAGCGGGGGGCGCGCAGTATTTT CASSQAGGAQYF
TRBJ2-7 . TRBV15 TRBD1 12 TGTGCCACCAGCAGACCGGGACAGGGGAAGTACTTC CATSRPGQGKYF
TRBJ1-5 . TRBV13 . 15 TGTGCCAGCAGCGTGGGGGGTTTGAGCAATCAGCCCCAGCATTTT CASSVGGLSNQPQHF
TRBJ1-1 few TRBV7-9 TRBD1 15 TGTGCCAGCAGCTTCGGACAGGGGGGAAAGTCTGAAGCTTTCTTT CASSFGQGGKSEAFF
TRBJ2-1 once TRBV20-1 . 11 TGCAGCCAAAGGGGGTACAATGAGCAGTTCTTC CSQRGYNEQFF
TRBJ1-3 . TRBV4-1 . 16 TGCGCCAGCAGCCATTACGACCGAGACTCTGGAAACACCATATATTTT CASSHYDRDSGNTIYF